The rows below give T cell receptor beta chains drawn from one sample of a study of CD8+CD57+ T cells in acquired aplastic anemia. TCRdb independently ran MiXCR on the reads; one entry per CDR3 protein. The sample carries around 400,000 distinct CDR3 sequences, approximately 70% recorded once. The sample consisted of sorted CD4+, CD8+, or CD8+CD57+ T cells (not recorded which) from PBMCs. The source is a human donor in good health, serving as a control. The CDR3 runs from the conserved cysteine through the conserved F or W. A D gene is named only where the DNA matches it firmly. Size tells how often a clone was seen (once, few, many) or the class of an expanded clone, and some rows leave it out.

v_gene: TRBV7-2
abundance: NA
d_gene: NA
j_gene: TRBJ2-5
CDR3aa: CASSPPYVTETQYF
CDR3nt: TGTGCCAGCAGCCCACCCTATGTGACGGAGACCCAGTACTTC

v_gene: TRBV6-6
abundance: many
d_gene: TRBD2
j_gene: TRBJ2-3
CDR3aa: CASSPGGGPDTQYF
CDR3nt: TGTGCCAGCAGTCCCGGGGGGGGGCCAGATACGCAGTATTTT

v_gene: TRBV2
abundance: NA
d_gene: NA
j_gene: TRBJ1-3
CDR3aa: CVSSEGRLFSGNTIYF
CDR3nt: TGTGTCAGCAGTGAAGGGCGACTATTCTCTGGAAACACCATATATTTT

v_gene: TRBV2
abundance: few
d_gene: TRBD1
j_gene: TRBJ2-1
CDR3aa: CASDGTGGHNEQFF
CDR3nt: TGTGCCAGCGACGGGACAGGGGGCCACAATGAGCAGTTCTTC

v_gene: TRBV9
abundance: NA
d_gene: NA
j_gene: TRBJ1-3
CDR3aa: CASSVEGGDRIYF
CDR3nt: TGTGCCAGCAGTGTTGAGGGGGGGGACCGGATATATTTT

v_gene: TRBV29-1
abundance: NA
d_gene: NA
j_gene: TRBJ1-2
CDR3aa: CSVRTCNGYTF
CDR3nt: TGCAGCGTTCGCACGTGTAATGGCTACACCTTC

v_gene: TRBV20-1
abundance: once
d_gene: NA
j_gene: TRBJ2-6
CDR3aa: CSASPNRPGPNVLTF
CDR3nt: TGCAGTGCTAGCCCGAATAGACCGGGCCCCAACGTCCTGACTTTC

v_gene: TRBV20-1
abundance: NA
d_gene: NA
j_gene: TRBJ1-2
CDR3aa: CSAEGSGGYGYTF
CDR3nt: TGCAGTGCCGAGGGGAGCGGGGGGTATGGCTACACCTTC

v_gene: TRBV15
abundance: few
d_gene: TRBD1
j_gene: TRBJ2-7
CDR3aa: CATSSGQGGQYF
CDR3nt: TGTGCCACCAGCAGCGGACAGGGCGGGCAGTACTTC

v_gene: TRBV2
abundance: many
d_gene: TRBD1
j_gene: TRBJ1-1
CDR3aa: CASRKDRGFTEAFF
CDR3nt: TGTGCCAGCAGGAAAGACAGGGGGTTCACTGAAGCTTTCTTT

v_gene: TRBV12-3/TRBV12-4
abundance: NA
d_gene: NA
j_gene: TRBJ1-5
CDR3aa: CASRQSTRDQPQHF
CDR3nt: TGCGCCAGCAGACAGTCGACTCGTGACCAGCCCCAGCATTTT

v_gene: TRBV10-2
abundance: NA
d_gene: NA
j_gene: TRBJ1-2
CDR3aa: CASTGLSYGYTF
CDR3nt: TGCGCCAGCACAGGCTTAAGCTATGGCTACACCTTC

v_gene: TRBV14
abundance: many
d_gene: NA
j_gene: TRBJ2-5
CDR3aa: CASSQRGRETQYF
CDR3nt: TGTGCCAGCAGCCAACGGGGGCGGGAGACCCAGTACTTC

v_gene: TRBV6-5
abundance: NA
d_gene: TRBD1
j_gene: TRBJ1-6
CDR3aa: CAISTIGQGHNSPLHF
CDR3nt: TGTGCCATCAGTACGATTGGACAGGGTCATAATTCACCCCTCCACTTT

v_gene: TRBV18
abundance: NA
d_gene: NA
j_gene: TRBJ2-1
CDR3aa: CASSPVGGVVQGEQFF
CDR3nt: TGTGCCAGCTCACCCGTAGGGGGGGTAGTCCAGGGTGAGCAGTTCTTC

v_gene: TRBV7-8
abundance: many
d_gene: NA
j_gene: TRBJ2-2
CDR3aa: CASSLEGGAFVPGELFF
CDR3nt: TGTGCCAGCAGCTTAGAGGGGGGGGCTTTTGTCCCCGGGGAGCTGTTTTTT

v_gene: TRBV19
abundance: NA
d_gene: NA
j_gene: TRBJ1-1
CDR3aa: CASSPGPPSYTFF
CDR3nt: TGTGCCAGTAGCCCGGGACCGCCGAGCTACACTTTCTTT

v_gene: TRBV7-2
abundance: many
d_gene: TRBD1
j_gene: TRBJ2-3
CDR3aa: CASSSYQTGSDTQYF
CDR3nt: TGTGCCAGCAGCTCGTACCAGACAGGGTCAGATACGCAGTATTTT

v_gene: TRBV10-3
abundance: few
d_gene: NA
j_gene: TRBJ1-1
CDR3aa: CAISGHRTEAFF
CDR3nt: TGTGCCATCAGTGGGCATAGGACTGAAGCTTTCTTT

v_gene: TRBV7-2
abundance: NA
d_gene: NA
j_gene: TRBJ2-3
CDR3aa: CASSSRAGDHTQHQYF
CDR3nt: TGTGCCAGCAGCTCCCGGGCTGGGGATCACACCCAGCATCAGTATTTT

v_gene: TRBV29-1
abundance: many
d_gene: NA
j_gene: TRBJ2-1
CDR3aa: CSVVIGYYNEQFF
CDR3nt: TGCAGCGTTGTTATCGGCTATTACAATGAGCAGTTCTTC

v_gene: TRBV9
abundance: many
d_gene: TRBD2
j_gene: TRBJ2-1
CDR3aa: CASSADLAVDEQFF
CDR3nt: TGTGCCAGCAGCGCAGATCTAGCGGTCGATGAGCAGTTCTTC

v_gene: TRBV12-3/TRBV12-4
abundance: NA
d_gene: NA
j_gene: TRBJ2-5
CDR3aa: CASRLGQHQETQYF
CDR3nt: TGTGCCAGCAGACTAGGACAGCACCAAGAGACCCAGTACTTC

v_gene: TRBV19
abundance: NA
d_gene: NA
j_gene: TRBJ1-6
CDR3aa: CASSLVALDSPLHF
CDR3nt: TGTGCCAGTAGTCTGGTGGCCCTAGATTCACCCCTCCACTTT

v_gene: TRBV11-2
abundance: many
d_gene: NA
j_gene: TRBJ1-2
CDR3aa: CASSLVSGGYTF
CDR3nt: TGTGCCAGCAGCTTAGTTTCGGGCGGCTACACCTTC

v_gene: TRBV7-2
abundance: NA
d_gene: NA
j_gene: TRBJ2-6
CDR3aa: CASSFVGRSNQPQTF
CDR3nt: TGTGCCAGCAGCTTCGTGGGAAGGAGCAATCAGCCCCAGACTTTC

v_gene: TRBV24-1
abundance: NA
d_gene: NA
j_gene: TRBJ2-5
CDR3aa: CATSELWGDAQETQYF
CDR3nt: TGTGCCACCAGTGAGCTATGGGGGGACGCCCAAGAGACCCAGTACTTC

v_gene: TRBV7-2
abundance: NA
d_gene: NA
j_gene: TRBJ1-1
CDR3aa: CASSFAATTKDFF
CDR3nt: TGTGCCAGCAGCTTTGCAGCGACAACGAAAGACTTCTTT

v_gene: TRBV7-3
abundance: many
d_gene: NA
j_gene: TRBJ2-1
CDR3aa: CASSPEHPQIYNEQFF
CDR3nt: TGTGCCAGCAGCCCGGAGCACCCCCAAATCTACAATGAGCAGTTCTTC

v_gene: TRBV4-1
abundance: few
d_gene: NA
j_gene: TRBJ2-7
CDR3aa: CASSTRHGPYEQYF
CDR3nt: TGCGCCAGCAGCACCCGGCACGGACCCTACGAGCAGTACTTC

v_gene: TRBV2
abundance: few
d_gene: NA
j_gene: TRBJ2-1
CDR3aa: CASGGRGGLEQFF
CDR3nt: TGTGCCAGTGGGGGGAGAGGGGGCCTTGAGCAGTTCTTC

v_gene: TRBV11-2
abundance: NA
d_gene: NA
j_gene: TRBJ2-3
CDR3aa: CATTLAGGDTQYF
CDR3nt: TGTGCCACTACCTTAGCCGGGGGCGATACGCAGTATTTT

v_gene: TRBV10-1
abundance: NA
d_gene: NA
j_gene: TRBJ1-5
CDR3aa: CASKVNQPQHF
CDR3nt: TGCGCCAGTAAGGTCAATCAGCCCCAGCATTTT

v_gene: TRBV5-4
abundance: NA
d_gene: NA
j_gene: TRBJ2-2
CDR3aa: CASSFSGQYVTGELFF
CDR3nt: TGTGCCAGCAGCTTTTCCGGACAGTATGTCACCGGGGAGCTGTTTTTT

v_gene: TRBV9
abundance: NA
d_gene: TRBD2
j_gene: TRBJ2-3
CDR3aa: CASSGLAGGGTDTQYF
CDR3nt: TGTGCCAGCAGCGGCTTAGCGGGGGGAGGCACAGATACGCAGTATTTT

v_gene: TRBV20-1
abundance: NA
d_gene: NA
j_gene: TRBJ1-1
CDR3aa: CGGAAEAFF
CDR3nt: TGCGGGGGGGCAGCTGAAGCTTTCTTT

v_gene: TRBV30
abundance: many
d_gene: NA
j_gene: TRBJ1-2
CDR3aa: CAWSVTGQGGYTF
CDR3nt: TGTGCCTGGAGTGTAACAGGACAAGGGGGCTACACCTTC

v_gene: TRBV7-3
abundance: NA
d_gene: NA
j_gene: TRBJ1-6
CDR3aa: CASSLLNLPKRPSHF
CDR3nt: TGTGCCAGCAGCTTACTAAACCTGCCTAAGAGACCCAGCCACTTT

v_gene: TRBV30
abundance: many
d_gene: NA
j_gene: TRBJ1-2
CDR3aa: CAWSLGKGNYGYTF
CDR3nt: TGTGCCTGGTCCCTCGGTAAAGGAAACTATGGCTACACCTTC

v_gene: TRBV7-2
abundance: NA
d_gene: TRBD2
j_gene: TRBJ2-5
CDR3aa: CASSDKGGGRETQYF
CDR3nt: TGTGCCAGCAGCGACAAAGGCGGGGGGCGGGAGACCCAGTACTTC

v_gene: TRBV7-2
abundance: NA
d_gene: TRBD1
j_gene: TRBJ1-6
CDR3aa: CASSLRPQGSNSPLHF
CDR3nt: TGTGCCAGCAGCTTAAGGCCACAGGGGAGTAATTCACCCCTCCACTTT

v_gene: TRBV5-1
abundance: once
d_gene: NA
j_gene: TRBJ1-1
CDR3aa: CASSLGQYQNTEAFF
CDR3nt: TGCGCCAGCAGCTTGGGACAGTACCAAAACACTGAAGCTTTCTTT

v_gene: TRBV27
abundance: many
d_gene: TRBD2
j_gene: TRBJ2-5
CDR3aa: CASSPQGAGVETQYF
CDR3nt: TGTGCCAGCAGTCCGCAAGGGGCGGGGGTAGAGACCCAGTACTTC

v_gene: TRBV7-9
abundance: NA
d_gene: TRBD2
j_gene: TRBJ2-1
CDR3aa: CASSLVLAGPEQFF
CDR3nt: TGTGCCAGCAGCTTAGTGCTAGCGGGACCGGAGCAGTTCTTC

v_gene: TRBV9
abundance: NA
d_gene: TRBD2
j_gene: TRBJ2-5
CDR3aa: CASGVGGGQGLQETQYF
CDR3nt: TGTGCCAGCGGGGTCGGGGGGGGCCAGGGCCTACAAGAGACCCAGTACTTC

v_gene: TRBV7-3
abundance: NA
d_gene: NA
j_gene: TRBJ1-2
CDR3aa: CASSSGRVVHRLHTF
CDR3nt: TGTGCCAGCAGCTCGGGCAGAGTCGTTCACCGGCTACACACCTTC

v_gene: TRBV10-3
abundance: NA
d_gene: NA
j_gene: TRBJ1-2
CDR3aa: CATPRANTNYGYTF
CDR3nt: TGTGCCACACCCCGGGCCAACACGAACTATGGCTACACCTTC

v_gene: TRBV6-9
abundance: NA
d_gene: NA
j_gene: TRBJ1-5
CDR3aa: CASRLNTFGNQPQHF
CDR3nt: TGTGCCAGCAGGCTTAACACTTTCGGCAATCAGCCCCAGCATTTT

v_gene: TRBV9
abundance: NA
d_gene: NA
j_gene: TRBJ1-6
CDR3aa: CASSVGRGTSSPHF
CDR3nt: NA

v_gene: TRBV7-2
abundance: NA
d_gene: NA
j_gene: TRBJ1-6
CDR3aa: CASSLEVGEASSPHF
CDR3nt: TGTGCCAGCAGCTTAGAGGTGGGGGAGGCTTCATCACCCCACTTT

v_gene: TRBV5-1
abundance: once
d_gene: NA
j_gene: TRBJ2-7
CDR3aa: CASSLVAGGYEQYF
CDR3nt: TGCGCCAGCAGCTTGGTGGCTGGTGGCTACGAGCAGTACTTC

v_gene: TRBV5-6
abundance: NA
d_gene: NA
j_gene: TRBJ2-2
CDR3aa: CASSSTGRNTGELFF
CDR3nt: TGTGCCAGCAGTTCCACGGGGAGAAACACCGGGGAGCTGTTTTTT

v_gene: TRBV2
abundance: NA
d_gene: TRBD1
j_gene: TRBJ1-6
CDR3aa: CASSGQGGSNSPLHF
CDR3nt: TGTGCCAGCAGCGGACAGGGGGGGAGTAATTCACCCCTCCACTTT

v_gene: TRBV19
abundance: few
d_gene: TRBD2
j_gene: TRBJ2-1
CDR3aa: CASSIGGGGNEQFF
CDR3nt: TGTGCCAGTAGTATAGGCGGGGGGGGTAATGAGCAGTTCTTC

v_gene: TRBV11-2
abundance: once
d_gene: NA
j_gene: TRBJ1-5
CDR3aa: CASSLSDNHQPQHF
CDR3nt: TGTGCCAGCAGCCTCAGTGATAATCATCAGCCCCAGCATTTT

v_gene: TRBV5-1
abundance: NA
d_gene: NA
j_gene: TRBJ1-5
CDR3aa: CASSCRARGDQPQHF
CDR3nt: TGTGCCAGCAGTTGCAGGGCGCGGGGGGATCAGCCCCAGCATTTT

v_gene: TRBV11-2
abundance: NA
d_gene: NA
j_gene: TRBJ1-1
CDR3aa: CASSSGWTKAFF
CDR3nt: TGTGCCAGCAGCTCAGGGTGGACTAAAGCTTTCTTT